This T cell receptor (beta chain) was observed in a study of T-cell memory formation after mild COVID-19. With 3 bases removed from V and 7 bases from J, the gap between germline ends came to 22 bases. The CDR3 length is 16 residues. It was 5'RACE with constant-segment primers that produced the TCR alpha and TCR beta cDNA libraries, which carried sample barcodes and UMIs. TCRdb independently ran MiXCR on the 5' RACE reads; one entry per CDR3 protein. The repertoire holds approximately 350,000 distinct CDR3 sequences, roughly an eighth seen once, with around 22% in the top ten. To note about this clonotype: No antigen is known for it.

The study, taken as a whole, reports: Contracting CD4+ clones sat mainly in CM and EM; CD8+ in EMRA.

Sequencing was carried out using PBMCs or a T cell subset sorted from them (not recorded which). The clonotype comes from a man aged 18 to 30 who had mild COVID-19 (a few samples of this study predate the infection). Cell type and time point are not known. J is TRBJ2-7 and V is TRBV12-3 or TRBV12-4; D assignment may be TRBD1 or TRBD2 (5 bases each). CDR3 residues: CASSFEFGHGTGEQYF. The CDR3 nucleotides are TGTGCCAGCAGTTTTGAGTTCGGACACGGAACGGGAGAGCAGTACTTC.